The clone carrying this T cell receptor beta chain was recorded once. The Seattle site enrolled patients during active infection and followed them longitudinally. The data originate from a study of blood T cell repertoires in COVID-19. Overall study: The cDNA or gDNA used as material had been derived from T cells, B-cell-depleted T cells, or PBMCs.

Germline trimming cut 5 bases from V and 4 bases from J; bases unmatched to any gene: 5. This CDR3 has 13 residues. Germline CDR1 SQVTM, CDR2 ANQGSEA. Per the study methods: The authors estimated nucleated cell counts from reference gene primer amplification. Libraries were prepared by immunoSEQ multiplex PCR; TCRdb keeps only in-frame clonotypes and omits some of them. The V and J calls and clone size come from that table; D and trimming were worked out from the DNA. The sample holds about 350,000 clones, approximately 89% seen once. What was sequenced was peripheral blood. This chain links TRBV29-1 with TRBJ2-3; TRBD2 aligns across 8 bases. The TCR comes from a woman aged 55-75 years with COVID-19, enrolled during active disease. Here the CDR3 DNA reads TGCAGCGTTCGGGAGGGGGGCTCAGATACGCAGTATTTT. It encodes CSVREGGSDTQYF.